The entry that follows covers one T cell receptor beta chain sequence. No antigen is known for it. Qualities for individual bases were not recorded, and no much larger clone is one base off. The entry originates in a study of blood T cells in healthy people across ages (dated by TCRdb to about 2015). In the study overall: In model experiments, template switching captured about one uniquely barcoded TCR beta cDNA molecule for every two T cells. Using deep sequencing normalized with unique cDNA molecular identifiers, the study measured how TCR beta repertoire diversity changes with age. Four age groups were formed from the donors: young (average 16 years), middle-aged (approximately 39), aged (62) and long-lived (less than 85). To avoid experimental bias, donors of different ages were spread randomly across the sequencing lanes. Using the same blood draw, the study looked at two additional independent replicas of 1 million unique cDNA reads for two donors, one aged 18 to 30 and the other aged 80 or older. General findings and caveats noted by the study authors: The percentage of naive T cells measured by flow cytometry correlated strongly with observed TCR beta diversity. Estimates of total diversity based on one million sequenced T cells were regarded as lower bounds and as underestimates. Compared with the aged group, more naive CD4+ T cells, fewer expanded clones and increased TCR diversity were shown by the long-lived group, suggesting age selection. The CMV infection status of donors was not known, potentially confounding age-related changes in expanded clonotypes. Because profiling used bulk unsorted PBMCs, naive and antigen-experienced compartments could not be compared conclusively. Observed TCR beta diversity per million T cells fell roughly linearly with age, and a significant reduction was already apparent by age roughly 40.

The donors were roughly 39 Caucasian individuals from Russia, aged roughly 6 to 100 years, who were systemically healthy. Each donor gave about 9.2 milliliters of peripheral blood, drawn into EDTA-treated Vacutainer tubes. Ficoll-Paque density-gradient centrifugation was used to isolate PBMCs, with at least 6.5 million per sample. Trizol reagent was used to extract total RNA from the PBMCs, yielding at least 5 micrograms per sample. For every donor, flow cytometry on a PBMC aliquot measured the percentage of naive CD45RAhigh/CD27high T cells. Preparation of the library involved 5' RACE. Sequencing instrument: Illumina HiSeq 2500. A second PCR of roughly 7 to 11 cycles was performed with a sample-barcoded 5' primer and a J-beta primer mix. Each TCR beta cDNA molecule received a unique molecular identifier from a template-switch 5' adaptor carrying 12 random nucleotides. At least 2.5 million CDR3-containing paired-end reads were obtained from each sample. First-strand cDNA synthesis was performed from all RNA using the Mint cDNA synthesis kit, with priming by a TRBC-specific oligonucleotide. After uracil-DNA glycosylase treatment, a first 18-cycle PCR used universal primers M1SS and BC2_uni_R on all cDNA. The paper's data handling went like this. For normalization, 1 million high-quality reads, each with a distinct molecular identifier, were randomly selected from each sample. Instead of being binned into consensus sequences, reads with shared molecular identifiers were discarded. MiTCR, run with a Q25 quality threshold and the strictest error-elimination algorithm, handled CDR3 identification, clonotype clustering and error correction. A nonparametric unseen species model using Euler transformation provided a lower-bound estimate of total TCR beta diversity. In TCRdb, the public reads were trimmed at Q25 with fastp and aligned with MiXCR, with productive beta chains retained. When rows share a CDR3 protein, they turn into one entry using the most common DNA and genes. V and J calls and clone size were set by TCRdb, not the authors. A total of 1.5 million to 2 million distinct CDR3 sequences appear in this sample, 28% of them only once. Roughly 8% of the sample lies in the top ten.

Spanning cysteine to phenylalanine, the CDR3 consists of 14 amino acids. Of the read, only the CDR3 DNA is kept; its 42 bases are in frame from base 1. V loses 4 bases, J loses 8 bases, and the germline ends lie 15 bases apart. Per the germline V gene, SGHDN is the CDR1 and FVKESK is the CDR2. Sequencing was performed on blood. The receptor was derived from a woman aged 25 to 39 in good health. This chain joins TRBV14 to TRBJ2-1, and perhaps TRBD2 as D gene, on 5 matching bases. The CDR3 reads as follows: CASSPRGGRHEQFF. The base sequence is TGTGCCAGCAGCCCCCGAGGAGGTAGACATGAGCAGTTCTTC.